Listed below are T cell receptor beta chains from one sample, sequenced in a study of regulatory T cells in long-lasting Graves disease. Each CDR3 protein is one row after TCRdb ran MiXCR on the multiplex PCR reads. The data contain roughly 560,000 distinct CDR3 sequences, more than 10% of them singletons. Another study also made use of these data, one on T cells in Graves' hyperthyroidism and ophthalmopathy.

The material sequenced was peripheral blood mononuclear cells (PBMCs), taken at new diagnosis, from a patient treated with antithyroid drugs. Receptors originate from a woman under 40 with Graves disease. The CDR3 runs from the conserved cysteine through the conserved F or W. Each record gives: D gene, clone size, J gene, V gene, CDR3 protein, CDR3 DNA. The D gene is left open where the match is weak. The size field is filled for only some rows; it gives once, few, many or a size class.

NA | many | TRBJ2-5 | TRBV6-1 | CASSPNIRRETQYF | TGTGCCAGCAGCCCCAACATCCGCAGGGAGACCCAGTACTTC
NA | many | TRBJ1-1 | TRBV28 | CASSLPGSQNTEAFF | TGTGCCAGCAGTTTACCAGGATCGCAGAACACTGAAGCTTTCTTT
NA | NA | TRBJ1-2 | TRBV10-3 | CAIRQIDGPYGYTF | TGTGCCATCAGACAAATAGATGGACCCTATGGCTACACCTTC
NA | many | TRBJ1-1 | TRBV28 | CASSFTSGSSGNTEAFF | TGTGCCAGCAGTTTTACCAGCGGGTCCTCCGGGAACACTGAAGCTTTCTTT
NA | NA | TRBJ2-1 | TRBV10-3 | CAIRVGLASYNEQFF | TGTGCCATCAGGGTTGGACTGGCCTCCTACAATGAGCAGTTCTTC
TRBD2 | many | TRBJ2-3 | TRBV7-2 | CASSLERLAGGDTQYF | TGTGCCAGCAGCTTAGAAAGGCTAGCGGGAGGTGATACGCAGTATTTT
TRBD1 | many | TRBJ1-2 | TRBV24-1 | CATSDGGQTYGYTF | TGTGCCACCAGTGATGGGGGACAGACCTATGGCTACACCTTC
TRBD1 | many | TRBJ2-7 | TRBV7-3 | CASSLSGTGNYEQYF | TGTGCCAGCAGCTTAAGCGGGACAGGGAACTACGAGCAGTACTTC
NA | NA | TRBJ1-5 | TRBV19 | CASSKRGGFGSNQPQHF | TGTGCCAGTAGTAAAAGGGGAGGGTTTGGGAGCAATCAGCCCCAGCATTTT
NA | many | TRBJ2-3 | TRBV7-2 | CASSPVTYTDTQYF | TGTGCCAGCAGCCCCGTAACATACACAGATACGCAGTATTTT
NA | many | TRBJ1-4 | TRBV7-7 | CASSLASDTKLFF | TGTGCTAGCAGCTTAGCTTCTGACACTAAACTGTTTTTT
NA | many | TRBJ2-1 | TRBV24-1 | CATAGSALNMKAYNEQFF | TGTGCCACCGCGGGTTCCGCACTTAACATGAAAGCCTACAATGAGCAGTTCTTC
NA | once | TRBJ2-7 | TRBV12-3/TRBV12-4 | CASTGLPSYEQYF | TGTGCCAGCACCGGACTTCCCTCCTACGAGCAGTACTTC
TRBD2 | NA | TRBJ2-1 | TRBV13 | CASSSGTSGSPNNEQFF | TGTGCCAGCAGCTCCGGGACTAGCGGGAGTCCAAACAATGAGCAGTTCTTC
NA | many | TRBJ2-1 | TRBV27 | CASSGTSTVPNEQFF | TGTGCCAGCAGTGGGACCTCGACAGTTCCGAATGAGCAGTTCTTC